One sample yielded the 24 T cell receptor beta chains listed below, sequenced in a study of blood T cells in healthy people across ages. Sample-barcoded 5' priming and a J-beta primer mix drove a second PCR of 7 to 11 cycles. TCRdb re-analysed the 5' RACE reads in MiXCR, keeping a single row per CDR3 protein. The repertoire has hundreds of thousands of distinct CDR3 sequences, 52% of them found once; the top ten carry around an eighth. Sample: blood. The receptors derive from a woman older than 75 in good health.

The gene calls are TRBV10-3 and TRBJ1-6; the D is unclear. V lost 10 bases, J lost 10 bases, and 17 bases lay in between. Germline CDR1 ENHRY, CDR2 SYGVKD. The CDR3 contains 13 residues. The CDR3 bases are TGTGCCAACCGGCCGGGGATGGAATCACCCCTCCACTTT. Translating it yields CANRPGMESPLHF.

V and J are TRBV7-7 and TRBJ2-5; 7 nucleotides match TRBD2. This CDR3 has 13 amino acids. Looked up from germline, CDR1 is SSHAT and CDR2 is FNYEAQ (reference sequence). V gave up 3 bases and J gave up 11 bases; unmatched junction bases: 9. CDR3 residues: CASSLDPGGAQYF. The CDR3 bases are TGTGCCAGCAGCTTGGATCCGGGGGGAGCTCAGTACTTC. The whole variable domain, filled in from reference TRBV7-7 and TRBJ2-5, reads GAGVSQSPRYKVTKRGQDVTLRCDPISSHATLYWYQQALGQGPEFLTYFNYEAQPDKSGLPSDRFSAERPEGSISTLTIQRTEQRDSAMYRCASSLDPGGAQYFGPGTRLLVL.

As for this clonotype: This may come from a read error, since a much larger clone is one base off. This sequence joins TRBV3-1 and TRBJ2-1; the match to TRBD2 covers 8 bases. The CDR3 is made up of 16 amino acids. Germline V gene lookup returns CDR1 LGHDT and CDR2 YNNKEL (reference sequence). The CDR3 nucleotides read TGTGTCAGCGGGGGATTTTCTAAGGACAATTACAATGAGCAGTTCTTC. Its translation: CVSGGFSKDNYNEQFF.

The V gene is TRBV6-4, the J gene TRBJ2-3; D might be TRBD2 (7 bases). This CDR3 comprises 13 residues. Between the trimmed V and J ends, which lost 4 bases and 14 bases, there was a span of 19 bases. Germline CDR1 reads MRHNA; CDR2 reads SNTAGT. The CDR3 loop reads CASSAGGTDARYF. CDR3 sequence (DNA): TGTGCCAGCAGTGCGGGGGGCACAGATGCGCGGTATTTT.

The chain employs TRBV7-3 and TRBJ2-6, with D tentatively TRBD1 (6 bases). Trimming removed 8 bases from V and 16 bases from J, with 15 bases in between. Germline V CDR1 and CDR2: SGHTA, FQGTGA. The CDR3 runs to 11 residues. The CDR3 DNA reads TGTGCCAGCCGTGAGACAGGCGCACTGACTTTC. Translated: CASRETGALTF.

Regarding this clonotype: Possible read error: a much larger clone is one base away. The V gene is TRBV3-1, the J gene TRBJ2-5; tentatively, D is TRBD2 (6 bases). The CDR3 runs 13 residues. Germline V gives CDR1 LGHDT, CDR2 YNNKEL (reference sequence). CDR3 loop: CASSQSNRENQYF. The CDR3 DNA reads as TGTGCCAGCAGCCAGTCTAATCGGGAGAACCAGTACTTC.

This clonotype was detected only a few times. The V and J genes are TRBV7-2 and TRBJ2-3; the D is unclear. V shed 5 bases and J shed 8 bases, with 14 bases lying between them. CDR1 is SGHTA and CDR2 is FQGNSA in the germline V gene. The CDR3 has 13 amino acids. CDR3: CASSAGELPTQYF. The DNA for the CDR3 is TGTGCCAGCAGCGCTGGTGAACTACCTACGCAGTATTTT.

The chain carries TRBV6-5 and TRBJ2-5, with 9 bases matching TRBD2. The end of the DNA is better explained by TRBJ2-7, so the J call may be wrong. Germline V gives CDR1 MNHEY, CDR2 SVGAGI. The CDR3 is 14 amino acids. Here the CDR3 reads CASKRGGADREQYF. The CDR3 DNA reads as TGTGCCAGTAAACGCGGGGGGGCGGACCGCGAGCAGTACTTC.

This clonotype was detected a few times. This sequence may be a read error, since a much larger clone differs from it by one base. This sequence joins TRBV12-3 or TRBV12-4 and TRBJ2-3, with D possibly matching TRBD2 (6 bases). The CDR3 covers 17 residues. Trimming pared 6 bases from V and 4 bases from J, leaving 23 bases between. The CDR3 DNA reads TGTGCCAGCAGCCCCTGGGGAGGAAGGAATGGCGCAGATACGCAGTATTTT. As protein: CASSPWGGRNGADTQYF.

The chain links TRBV20-1 to TRBJ2-3; D not resolved. From germline, CDR1 is DFQATT and CDR2 SNEGSKA (reference sequence). Trimming pared 3 bases from V and 2 bases from J, leaving 9 bases between. The CDR3 covers 13 residues. In DNA form, the CDR3 reads TGCAGTGCTAGTCTCTCCTTCACAGATACGCAGTATTTT. Protein: CSASLSFTDTQYF.

The chain couples TRBV29-1 to TRBJ1-2; D gene ambiguous. V was cut by 4 bases and J by 2 bases, with 14 bases left in between. The CDR3 is made up of 14 amino acids. Germline CDR1 reads SQVTM; CDR2 reads ANQGSEA. The CDR3 reads CSVVPEVENYGYTF. In DNA, the CDR3 is TGCAGCGTTGTGCCCGAAGTCGAAAACTATGGCTACACCTTC.

The table lists this clonotype with many counts. This chain links TRBV18 with TRBJ2-1; 10 nucleotides align to TRBD2. This CDR3 contains 15 residues. Unmatched junction bases numbered 11, after V lost 8 bases and J lost 7 bases. Germline V gives CDR1 KGHSH, CDR2 LQKENI. The CDR3 sequence is CASSRASGRENEQFF. DNA for the CDR3: TGTGCCAGCAGTCGTGCTAGCGGGAGAGAGAATGAGCAGTTCTTC.

The sample holds a few counts of this clonotype. The chain employs TRBV30 and TRBJ2-5; D might be TRBD1 (5 bases). This CDR3 is 13 amino acids long. The germline V gene encodes CDR1 GTSNPN and CDR2 SVGIG (reference sequence). The ends were cut back, 0 bases at V and 7 bases at J, with 12 bases in the middle. The CDR3 region is CAWSVLGLTTQYF. Here the CDR3 DNA reads TGTGCCTGGAGTGTGTTGGGGCTAACGACCCAGTACTTC.

The CDR3 DNA sequence: TGCAGCCTTGCGGAGACAAGGGAGACCCAGTACTTC. Residues: CSLAETRETQYF. The chain links TRBV29-1 to TRBJ2-5, with D unresolved. Trimming took off 8 bases at V and 5 bases at J, with 15 bases between the two ends. This CDR3 comprises 12 residues. From germline, CDR1 is SQVTM and CDR2 ANQGSEA.

This clonotype came up once. This sequence may be a read error, since a much larger clone differs from it by one base. The CDR3 spells CASGQQGQVQETQYF. For the CDR3, the DNA is TGTGCCAGCGGCCAACAGGGACAGGTTCAAGAGACCCAGTACTTC. This rearrangement joins TRBV3-1 to TRBJ2-5; 8 bases match TRBD1. The CDR3 contains 15 residues. Per the germline V gene, CDR1 is LGHDT and CDR2 is YNNKEL (reference sequence).

To note about this clonotype: A read error is possible here, since a much larger clone lies one base away. V usage is TRBV7-2 and J usage is TRBJ1-2; the D is unclear. The CDR3 runs to 13 residues. Per the germline V gene, CDR1 is SGHTA and CDR2 is FQGNSA. The CDR3 sequence: CACSLESLYGYTF. The CDR3 coding sequence is TGTGCCTGCAGCTTAGAATCCCTATATGGCTACACCTTC.

The chain uses TRBV9 and TRBJ2-3, with D perhaps being TRBD1 or TRBD2 (5 bases each). V shed 4 bases and J shed 8 bases, with 20 bases lying between them. The germline gives CDR1 SGDLS, CDR2 YYNGEE. The CDR3 length is 15 residues. The CDR3 loop is CASSTLQGVQGTQYF. Here the CDR3 DNA reads TGTGCCAGCAGCACACTTCAGGGAGTGCAGGGTACGCAGTATTTT.

The chain couples TRBV3-1 to TRBJ2-5; D might be TRBD2 (6 bases). The CDR3 has 12 amino acids. Per germline, CDR1 LGHDT and CDR2 YNNKEL (reference sequence). V dropped 4 bases and J dropped 13 bases, with 16 bases sitting between them. The CDR3 bases are TGTGCCAGCAGCCGTCAGGAGGGTCAGGCGTACTTC. Its protein is CASSRQEGQAYF.

This clonotype was detected a few times. The V gene is TRBV5-1, the J gene TRBJ2-6; no clear D gene. V lost 1 base, J lost 3 bases, and 8 bases lay in between. The germline CDR1 and CDR2 sequences are SGHRS and YFSETQ. This CDR3 is 15 amino acids long. The CDR3 is CASSLITSGANVLTF. The CDR3 DNA reads TGCGCCAGCAGCTTGATTACCAGTGGGGCCAACGTCCTGACTTTC.

This chain links TRBV29-1 with TRBJ2-5; 7 bases fit TRBD1. CDR3 size: 11 residues. The J segment lost 13 bases and the V segment lost 2 bases, leaving 7 bases of the junction unmatched. Germline V gives CDR1 SQVTM, CDR2 ANQGSEA. The CDR3 spells CSVEQGDSWYF. CDR3 bases: TGCAGCGTTGAACAGGGGGACAGCTGGTACTTC.

The V gene is TRBV29-1, the J gene TRBJ1-1, with D tentatively TRBD1 (5 bases). V dropped 0 bases and J dropped 5 bases, with 16 bases sitting between them. In germline, CDR1 is SQVTM, CDR2 ANQGSEA. The CDR3 totals 15 residues. This CDR3 reads CSVEDTGGGGTEAFF. The CDR3 region has the DNA TGCAGCGTTGAAGATACGGGGGGAGGTGGGACTGAAGCTTTCTTT. The full variable domain, in which reference TRBV29-1 and TRBJ1-1 provide the parts outside the CDR3, is SAVISQKPSRDICQRGTSLTIQCQVDSQVTMMFWYRQQPGQSLTLIATANQGSEATYESGFVIDKFPISRPNLTFSTLTVSNMSPEDSSIYLCSVEDTGGGGTEAFFGQGTRLTVV.

This clonotype has just a few counts. This chain joins TRBV7-2 and TRBJ2-5; D is ambiguous. Germline V gene sequence: CDR1 SGHTA, CDR2 FQGNSA. The V end was cut by 7 bases, the J end by 1 base, with 7 bases between. CDR3 length equals 12 residues. The CDR3 DNA sequence: TGTGCCAGCAACAAACCCCAAGAGACCCAGTACTTC. Translated: CASNKPQETQYF.

In this sample, this clonotype turned up many times. V usage is TRBV3-1 and J usage is TRBJ2-7, with 10 positions matching TRBD2. Germline V gene sequence: CDR1 LGHDT, CDR2 YNNKEL (reference sequence). There are 14 residues in the CDR3. With 4 bases clipped from V and 5 bases from J, the junction kept 5 bases outside the gene matches. The DNA for the CDR3 is TGTGCCAGCAGCCGGACACTAGCGGGACACGAGCAGTACTTC. This sequence encodes CASSRTLAGHEQYF.

This clonotype has at least ten counts. This rearrangement joins TRBV14 to TRBJ2-3; TRBD2 is a possible D gene (6 bases). Germline V gene sequence: CDR1 SGHDN, CDR2 FVKESK. V lost 3 bases and J 11 bases, leaving 15 bases between the germline ends. CDR3 length equals 13 residues. The CDR3 DNA follows: TGTGCCAGCAGCCATCCTTGGGGGGAGATGCAGTATTTT. Protein sequence: CASSHPWGEMQYF. The full variable domain, in which reference TRBV14 and TRBJ2-3 provide the parts outside the CDR3, is EAGVTQFPSHSVIEKGQTVTLRCDPISGHDNLYWYRRVMGKEIKFLLHFVKESKQDESGMPNNRFLAERTGGTYSTLKVQPAELEDSGVYFCASSHPWGEMQYFGPGTRLTVL.